This T cell receptor (beta chain) was found in a study of PD-L1 blockade in urothelial cancer. Across the whole study: Male patients with bladder-origin urothelial cancer numbered about 90% of the roughly 29. A median of roughly 130,000 T cells was found in the blood samples.

Documented time point: pretreatment peripheral blood. Urothelial carcinoma, locally advanced or metastatic, affected the patients. Per patient, between 1 and 8 samples were collected at pretreatment and on-treatment time points. Libraries were prepared by immunoSEQ multiplex PCR; TCRdb keeps only in-frame clonotypes and omits some of them. This table holds about 95,000 clones, over 75% found once. This TCR came from a man between 60 and 75 years old with urothelial cancer. This specimen consisted of PBMCs, obtained around atezolizumab (anti-PD-L1) treatment.

For the CDR3, the DNA is TGTGCCAGCAGTGTACCTAGCGGGGGCAATCCCTACGAGCAGTACTTC. Translating gives CASSVPSGGNPYEQYF. The genes are TRBV6-1 and TRBJ2-7; 10 positions match TRBD2. The CDR3 covers 16 residues. Trimming removed 4 bases from V and 2 bases from J; junction bases left unmatched: 8. Germline V gene sequence: CDR1 MNHNS, CDR2 SASEGT.